The sequence of this TCR delta chain was determined in a study of gamma-delta T cells after stem cell transplantation. TCRdb called clones anew from the RT-PCR reads with CATT. The data show 7,000 or so delta-chain clones, approximately 23% seen once. The CDR3 loop spans 20 amino acids. CDR1 is TSWWSYY and CDR2 is QGS in the germline V gene. The V and J ends lost 2 bases and 4 bases, in that order; junction bases with no gene match: 21. This clone has a handful of counts. This specimen includes other DNA sequences encoding the same CDR3. The TCR sequence derives from a human donor. It is not recorded whose cells these are; they may come from a transplant donor. The specimen was gamma-delta T cells. The chain links TRDV1 to TRDJ1; 8 nucleotides line up with TRDD2. The CDR3 reads CALGEGLPILGVPPYDKLIF. The CDR3 DNA sequence: TGTGCTCTTGGGGAAGGCCTTCCTATACTAGGGGTTCCCCCCTACGATAAACTCATCTTT.